The present T cell receptor beta chain was sequenced within a study of T cells expressing NK-cell markers. Study as a whole: The study drew TCR beta repertoires from sorted CD3+CD56+NKG2C+, CD3+CD56+NKG2C- and CD3+CD56-NKG2C+ T cells.

TCRdb reprocessed the 5' RACE reads, with one entry per CDR3 protein and no DNA. In all, the sample yields a few hundred thousand distinct CDR3 sequences. There are 14 residues in the CDR3. From germline, CDR1 is LGHDT and CDR2 YNNKEL (reference sequence). This sequence originates from a man aged 18 to 69 in good health. The specimen sequenced was blood T cells: a sorted CD56 or NKG2C T cell subset, CD4+ or CD8+ T cells, or bulk PBMC T cells (not recorded which). The rearrangement links TRBV3-1 to TRBJ1-6. The chain's CDR3 is CASSRTRRDSPLHF.